This T cell receptor beta chain was sequenced for a study of blood T cell repertoires in COVID-19. About the study: Acute and convalescent COVID-19 specimens originated in the United States, Italy and Spain. From T cells, B-cell-depleted T cells, or PBMCs came the material, which was cDNA or gDNA.

Authors' methods: Amplified reference gene primers provided the basis for estimating nucleated cell counts. The data were produced by immunoSEQ multiplex PCR, yet TCRdb's version contains in-frame clones alone and is incomplete. V and J calls and clone size come straight from that table; D and trimming were deduced from the DNA. The repertoire holds about 210,000 clones, with almost 90% as singletons. The receptor's source is a man between 18 and 35 years old with active or convalescent COVID-19. The sample comprised peripheral blood.

In DNA form, the CDR3 reads TGTGCCAGCAGCCCTGGGCTAGCGGGAGTTTACGAGCAGTACTTC. It encodes CASSPGLAGVYEQYF. The V call is TRBV7-2, the J call TRBJ2-7; the match to TRBD2 covers 10 bases. The germline gives CDR1 SGHTA, CDR2 FQGNSA. J gave up 4 bases and V 5 bases, and 8 bases lay outside the gene matches. The length of the CDR3 is 15 residues.